This T cell receptor beta chain was recorded in a study of T-cell memory formation after mild COVID-19 (dated by TCRdb to the early 2020s). At the level of the whole study: TCR sequence clusters from the two donors were largely donor specific. In a couple of donors, T-cell clones that expanded and contracted after mild COVID-19 were followed by sequencing TCRalpha and TCRbeta repertoires longitudinally. The cohort was made up of two young adult volunteers, one female and one male, who were previously healthy.

Ficoll-Paque density gradient centrifugation was used to isolate PBMCs. CDR1 and CDR2 are read off the germline V gene as SGHTA and FQGNSA. There are 12 amino acids in the CDR3, from cysteine to phenylalanine inclusive. This entry keeps only the CDR3 DNA: 36 bases, framed from base 1. Deletion took 5 bases off V and 6 bases off J, with a span of 7 bases between the germline ends. This clonotype was seen a handful of times. It has no known antigen specificity. Per-base quality was not reported, and no clone a single base away is much larger than it. TCRdb names Illumina NovaSeq 6000 as the instrument used. Using 5'RACE with constant-segment primers, TCRalpha and TCRbeta cDNA libraries were constructed, with sample barcodes and unique molecular identifiers added in the process. RNA was extracted from every sample with Trizol reagent. Library amplification was performed in two PCR steps, and a second sample barcode and Illumina TruSeq adapters were introduced in the second step. Sequencing of libraries was performed on an Illumina NovaSeq with 2 x 150 bp paired-end reads. Under the source paper's analysis protocol: The reads were demultiplexed and collapsed into UMI-guided consensus sequences using migec v1.2.7. Using mixcr v2.1.11, UMI consensuses were aligned to TRA and TRB V and J templates and then assembled into clonotypes. Expanded or contracted clonotypes were those called significant by both edgeR and NoisET, with noise models trained on biological replicates. For edgeR calls, the cutoffs were a false discovery rate-adjusted p below 0.01 and a log2 fold-change threshold of 1. As an exploratory analysis of dynamics, max-normalized trajectories of the 1000 most abundant clonotypes were examined by PCA with hierarchical clustering. Each responding clone was given a CD4 or CD8 phenotype based on the CD4+ and CD8+ repertoires, which had been sequenced separately. The public reads were quality trimmed at Q25 with fastp and then assembled into clones with MiXCR by TCRdb, keeping productive beta chains. Identical CDR3 protein sequences are pooled into one entry, listed with their most common genes and DNA. The authors' filters were not applied to this entry. The sample table shows 350,000 to 450,000 distinct CDR3 sequences, and 25% to 30% are seen once. Clones ranked in the top ten supply 13% of the sample.

The full study reports these points: SARS-CoV-2 specificity of the second-wave clones peaking on day 37 was not confirmed. Contracting CD4+ clones were located mainly in the CM and EM memory subsets, whereas CD8+ clones were found to be enriched in EMRA. The study covered only a couple of mild cases, and larger cohorts including severe cases with pre-infection samples were considered necessary. Balanced CD4/CD8 phenotypes were observed for clones contracting from day 15 to 85, whereas a bias towards CD4+ was observed for a second wave of clones expanding from day 15 to 37. The detection of some responding clones in pre-infection memory suggests that pre-existing cross-reactive memory T cells joined the SARS-CoV-2 response.

Sequencing was performed on PBMCs or a T cell subset sorted from them (not recorded which). The sequence derives from an adult woman who had mild COVID-19 (a few samples of this study predate the infection). The sample titles of this study are shuffled in the database, so cell type and time point are left out; the donor was told from shared clones. This chain is built from TRBV7-2 and TRBJ2-2, with no confidently assigned D gene. The CDR3 region: CASSVYAGELFF. The DNA reads TGTGCCAGCAGCGTATACGCCGGGGAGCTGTTTTTT.